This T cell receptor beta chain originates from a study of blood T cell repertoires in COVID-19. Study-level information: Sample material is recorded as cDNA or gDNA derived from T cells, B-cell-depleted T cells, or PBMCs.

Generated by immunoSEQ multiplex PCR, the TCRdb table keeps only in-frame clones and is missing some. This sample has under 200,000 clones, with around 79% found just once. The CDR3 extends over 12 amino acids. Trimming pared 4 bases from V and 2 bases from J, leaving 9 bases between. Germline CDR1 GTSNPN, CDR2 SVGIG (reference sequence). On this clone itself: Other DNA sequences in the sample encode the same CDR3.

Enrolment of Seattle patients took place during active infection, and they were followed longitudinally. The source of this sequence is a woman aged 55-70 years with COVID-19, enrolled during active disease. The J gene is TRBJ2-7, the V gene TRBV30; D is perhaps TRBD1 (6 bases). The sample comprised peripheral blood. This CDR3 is CAWKQGTYEQYF. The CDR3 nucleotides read TGTGCCTGGAAACAGGGAACCTACGAGCAGTACTTC.